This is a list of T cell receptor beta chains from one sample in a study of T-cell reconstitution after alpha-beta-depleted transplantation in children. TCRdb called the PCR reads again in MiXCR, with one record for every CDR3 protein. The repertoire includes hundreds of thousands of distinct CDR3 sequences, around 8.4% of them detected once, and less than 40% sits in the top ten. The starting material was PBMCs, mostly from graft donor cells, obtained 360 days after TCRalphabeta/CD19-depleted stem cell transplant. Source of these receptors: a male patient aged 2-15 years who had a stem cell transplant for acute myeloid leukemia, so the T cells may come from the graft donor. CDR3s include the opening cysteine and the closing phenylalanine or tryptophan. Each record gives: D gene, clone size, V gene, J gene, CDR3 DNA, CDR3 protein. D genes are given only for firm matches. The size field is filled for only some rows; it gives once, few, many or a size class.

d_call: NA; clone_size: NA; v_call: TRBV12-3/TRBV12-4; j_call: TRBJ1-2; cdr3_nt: TGTGCCAGCAGCAGTAGACCTACTAACTATGGCTACACCTTC; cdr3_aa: CASSSRPTNYGYTF
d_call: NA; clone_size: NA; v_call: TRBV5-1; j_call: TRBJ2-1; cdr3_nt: TGCGCCAGCAGCCCGAGGGACTTAGCGGACCCCCCGGGTGAGCAGTTCTTC; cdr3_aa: CASSPRDLADPPGEQFF
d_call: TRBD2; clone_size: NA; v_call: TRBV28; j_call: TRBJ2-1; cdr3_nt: TGTGCCAGACGACTAGGCCGGGGGGGGAGAAGGAATGAGCAGTTCTTC; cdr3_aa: CARRLGRGGRRNEQFF
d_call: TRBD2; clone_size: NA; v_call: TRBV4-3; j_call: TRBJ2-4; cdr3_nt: TGCGCCAGCAGCCAAGAGTCCCTAGCGGACGGGGGTCGTGCCAAAAACATTCAGTACTTC; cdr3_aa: CASSQESLADGGRAKNIQYF
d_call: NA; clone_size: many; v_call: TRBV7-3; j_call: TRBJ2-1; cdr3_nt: TGTGCCAGCAGCTTATATAATGTGGGCGGGGCGTACAATGAGCAGTTCTTC; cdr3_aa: CASSLYNVGGAYNEQFF
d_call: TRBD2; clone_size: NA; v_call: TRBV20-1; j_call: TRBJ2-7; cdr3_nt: TGCAGTGCTAGGGGAGGGATCGCGGGTCCCTACGAGCAGTACTTC; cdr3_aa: CSARGGIAGPYEQYF
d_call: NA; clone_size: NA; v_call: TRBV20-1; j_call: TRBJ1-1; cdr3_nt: TGCAGTGCTTGGGGCGGGGGGGACACTGAAGCTTTCTTT; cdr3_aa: CSAWGGGDTEAFF
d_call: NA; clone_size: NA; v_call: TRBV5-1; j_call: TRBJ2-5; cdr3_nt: TGCGCCAGCAGCTTGGGGGACAACCTTCAAGAGACCCAGTACTTC; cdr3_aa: CASSLGDNLQETQYF
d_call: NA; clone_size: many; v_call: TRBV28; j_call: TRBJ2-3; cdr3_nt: TGTGCCAGCACCCTAGGGACTCAACGCACAGATACGCAGTATTTT; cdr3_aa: CASTLGTQRTDTQYF
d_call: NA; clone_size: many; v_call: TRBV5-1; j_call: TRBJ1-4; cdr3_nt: TGCGCCAGCAGCTTGACGGCCTCCCCGAATGAAAAACTGTTTTTT; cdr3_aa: CASSLTASPNEKLFF
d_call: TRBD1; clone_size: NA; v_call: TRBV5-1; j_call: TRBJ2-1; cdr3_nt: TGCGCCAGCAGCGGAGAGGGACAGCGTACTCGGAAGTTCTTC; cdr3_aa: CASSGEGQRTRKFF
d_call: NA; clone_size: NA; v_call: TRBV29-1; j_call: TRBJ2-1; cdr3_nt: NA; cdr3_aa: CSVGGGTSGFQEKFF
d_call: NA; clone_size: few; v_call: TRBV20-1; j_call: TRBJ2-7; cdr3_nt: TGCAGTGCTAGTAGTCTGTCCTACGAGCAGTACTTC; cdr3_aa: CSASSLSYEQYF
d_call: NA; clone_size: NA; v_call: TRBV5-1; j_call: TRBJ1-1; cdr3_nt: TGCGCCAGCACCTTCCGGACGGTGAACACTGAAGCTTTCTTT; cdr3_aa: CASTFRTVNTEAFF
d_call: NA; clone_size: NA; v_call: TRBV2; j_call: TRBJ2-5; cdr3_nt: TGTGCCAGCAGGCAAGTCGTCGTTCAGACTACCCAGTACTTC; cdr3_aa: CASRQVVVQTTQYF
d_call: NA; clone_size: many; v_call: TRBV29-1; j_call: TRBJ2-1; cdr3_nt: TGCAGCGTCGAATATGGTGAGCAGTTCTTC; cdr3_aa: CSVEYGEQFF
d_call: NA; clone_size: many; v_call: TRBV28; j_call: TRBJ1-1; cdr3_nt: TGTGCCAGCAGTTTTAGGGTTTGGAGCACTGAAGCTTTCTTT; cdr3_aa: CASSFRVWSTEAFF
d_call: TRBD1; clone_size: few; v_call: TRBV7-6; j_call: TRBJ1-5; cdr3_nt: TGTGCCAGCAGCTTAGAATTGGCGCGGACAGGGTATCAGCCCCAGCATTTT; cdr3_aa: CASSLELARTGYQPQHF
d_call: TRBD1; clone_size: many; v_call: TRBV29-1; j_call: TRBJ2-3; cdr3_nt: TGCAGCGTTGTACGGGACAGCCCAGATACGCAGTATTTT; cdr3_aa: CSVVRDSPDTQYF
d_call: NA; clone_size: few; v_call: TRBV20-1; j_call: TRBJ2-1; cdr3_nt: TGCAGTGCTAGAGTCCGTAGCTCTGAGCAGTTCTTC; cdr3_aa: CSARVRSSEQFF
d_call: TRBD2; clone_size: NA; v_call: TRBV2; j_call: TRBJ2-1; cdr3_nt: TGTGCCAGCAGTCCTAGCGGGAGTGGCAATGAGCAGTTCTTC; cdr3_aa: CASSPSGSGNEQFF
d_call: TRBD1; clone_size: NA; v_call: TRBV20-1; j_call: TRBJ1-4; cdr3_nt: TGCAGTGCTAGAGATCCACAGGGGGCAGGGGAAAAACTGTTTTTT; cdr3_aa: CSARDPQGAGEKLFF
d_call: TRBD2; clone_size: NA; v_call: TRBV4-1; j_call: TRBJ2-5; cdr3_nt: TGCGCCAGCAGCCAAGATCGTCCAGCGGGAGAAGAGACCCAGTACTTC; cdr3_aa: CASSQDRPAGEETQYF